These 2 T cell receptor beta chains were all obtained from the same sample, sequenced in a study of cytomegalovirus exposure and HLA in healthy donors. PCR employed 60 Vbeta and 13 Jbeta primers. This table comes from immunoSEQ multiplex PCR, and its TCRdb copy is limited to in-frame clones, with some not included. The sample contains 150,000 to 200,000 clones, approximately 79% of which appear only once. What was sequenced was PBMCs. These receptors all stem from a woman in her twenties or thirties in good health and CMV-seropositive.

The V gene is TRBV6-1, the J gene TRBJ2-1, with D possibly TRBD2 on 6 matching bases. The CDR3 contains 16 residues. CDR1 and CDR2 (germline): MNHNS, SASEGT. V was shortened by 4 bases and J by 4 bases, with 17 bases between the two germline ends. The chain's CDR3 is CASSGIRDSRYNEQFF. The CDR3 nucleotides are TGTGCCAGCAGTGGAATCCGGGACTCGCGATACAATGAGCAGTTCTTC.

V usage is TRBV27 and J usage is TRBJ2-7; 8 nucleotides match TRBD2. The CDR3 consists of 14 residues. V lost 4 bases, J lost 1 base, and 3 bases stayed unmatched. Germline assignment: CDR1 MNHEY and CDR2 SMNVEV (reference sequence). The CDR3 bases are TGTGCCAGCAGTTGGACGGGAGGGTCCTACGAGCAGTACTTC. This encodes CASSWTGGSYEQYF.